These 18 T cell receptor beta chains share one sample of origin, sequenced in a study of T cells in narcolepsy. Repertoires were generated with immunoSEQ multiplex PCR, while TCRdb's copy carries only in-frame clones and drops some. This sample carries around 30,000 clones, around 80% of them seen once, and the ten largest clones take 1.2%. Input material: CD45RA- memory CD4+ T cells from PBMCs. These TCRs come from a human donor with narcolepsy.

CDR3 nucleotide sequence: TGTGCCACCAGCAGAACAGGGGGCGTGGGGTACGAGCAGTACTTC. Its translation: CATSRTGGVGYEQYF. This rearrangement joins TRBV15 to TRBJ2-7; the match to TRBD1 covers 9 bases. This CDR3 is 15 amino acids long. With 2 bases clipped from V and 4 bases from J, the junction kept 6 bases outside the gene matches. From germline, CDR1 is LNHNV and CDR2 YYDKDF (reference sequence). Combining the CDR3 with reference TRBV15 and TRBJ2-7 gives the whole variable domain DAMVIQNPRYQVTQFGKPVTLSCSQTLNHNVMYWYQQKSSQAPKLLFHYYDKDFNNEADTPDNFQSRRPNTSFCFLDIRSPGLGDTAMYLCATSRTGGVGYEQYFGPGTRLTVT.

Here the CDR3 reads CASSLGDTSYEQYF. The CDR3 nucleotides read TGCGCCAGCAGCTTGGGAGACACATCCTACGAGCAGTACTTC. This sequence joins TRBV5-1 and TRBJ2-7; D ambiguous. The CDR3 totals 14 residues. Deletions cut 0 bases from V and 1 base from J, with 8 bases between. Germline CDR1 and CDR2: SGHRS and YFSETQ.

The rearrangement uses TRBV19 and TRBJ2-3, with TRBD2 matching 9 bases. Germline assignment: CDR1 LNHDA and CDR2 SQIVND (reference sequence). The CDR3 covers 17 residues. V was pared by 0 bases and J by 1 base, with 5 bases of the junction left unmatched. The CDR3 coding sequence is TGTGCCAGTAGTATAGACGGAGCGGGAGGAGGCACAGATACGCAGTATTTT. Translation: CASSIDGAGGGTDTQYF. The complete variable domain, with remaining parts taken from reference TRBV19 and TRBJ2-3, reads DGGITQSPKYLFRKEGQNVTLSCEQNLNHDAMYWYRQDPGQGLRLIYYSQIVNDFQKGDIAEGYSVSREKKESFPLTVTSAQKNPTAFYLCASSIDGAGGGTDTQYFGPGTRLTVL.

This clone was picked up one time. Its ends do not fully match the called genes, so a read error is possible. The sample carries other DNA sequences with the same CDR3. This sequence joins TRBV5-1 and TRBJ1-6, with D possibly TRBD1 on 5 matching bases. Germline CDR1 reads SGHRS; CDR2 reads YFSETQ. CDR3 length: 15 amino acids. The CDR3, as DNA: TGCGCCAGCAGCTTGGCCCGACAGTCGGGTTCACCCCTCCACTTC. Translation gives CASSLARQSGSPLHF.

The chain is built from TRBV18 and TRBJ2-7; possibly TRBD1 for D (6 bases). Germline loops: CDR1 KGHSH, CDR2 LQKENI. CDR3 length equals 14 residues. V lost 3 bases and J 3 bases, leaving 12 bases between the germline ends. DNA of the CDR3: TGTGCCAGCTCACCGAGACAGGACTTCTACGAGCAGTACTTC. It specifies CASSPRQDFYEQYF.

For the CDR3, the DNA is TGTGCTAGTGGTTTTACTACAGGGTTGAACACTGAAGCTTTCTTT. Amino acids: CASGFTTGLNTEAFF. The V call is TRBV12-5, the J call TRBJ1-1; weak D call: TRBD1 (6 bases). V dropped 3 bases and J dropped 0 bases, with 11 bases sitting between them. The CDR3 runs 15 residues. Germline assignment: CDR1 LGHNT and CDR2 FRNRAP.

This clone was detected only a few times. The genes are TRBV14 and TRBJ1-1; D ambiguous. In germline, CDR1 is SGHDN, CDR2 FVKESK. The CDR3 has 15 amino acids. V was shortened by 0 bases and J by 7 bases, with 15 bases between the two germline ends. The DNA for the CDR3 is TGTGCCAGCAGCCAAGATAGGAGAGATGGGAGTGAAGCTTTCTTT. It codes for CASSQDRRDGSEAFF.

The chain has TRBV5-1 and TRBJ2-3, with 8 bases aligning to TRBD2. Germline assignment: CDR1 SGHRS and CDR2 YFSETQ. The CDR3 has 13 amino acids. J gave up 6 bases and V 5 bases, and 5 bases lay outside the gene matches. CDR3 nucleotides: TGCGCCAGCAGAGAACTAGCGGTGGATACGCAGTATTTT. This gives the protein CASRELAVDTQYF. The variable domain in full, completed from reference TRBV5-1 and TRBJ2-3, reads KAGVTQTPRYLIKTRGQQVTLSCSPISGHRSVSWYQQTPGQGLQFLFEYFSETQRNKGNFPGRFSGRQFSNSRSEMNVSTLELGDSALYLCASRELAVDTQYFGPGTRLTVL.

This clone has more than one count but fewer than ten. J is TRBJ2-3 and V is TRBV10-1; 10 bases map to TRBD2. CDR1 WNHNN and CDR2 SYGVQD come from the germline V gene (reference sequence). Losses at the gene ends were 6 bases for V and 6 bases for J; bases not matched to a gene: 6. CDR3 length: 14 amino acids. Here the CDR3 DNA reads TGCGCCAGCAGCCCGGGACTAGCGAGCGATACGCAGTATTTT. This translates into CASSPGLASDTQYF.

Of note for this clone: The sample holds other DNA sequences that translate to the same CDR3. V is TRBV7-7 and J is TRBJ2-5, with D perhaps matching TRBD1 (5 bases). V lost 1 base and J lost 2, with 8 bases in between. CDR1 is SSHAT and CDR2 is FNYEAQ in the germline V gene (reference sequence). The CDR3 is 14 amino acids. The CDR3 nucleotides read TGTGCCAGCAGCTTAGGGGGCCCTCAAGAGACCCAGTACTTC. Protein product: CASSLGGPQETQYF. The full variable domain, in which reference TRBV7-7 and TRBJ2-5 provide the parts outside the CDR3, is GAGVSQSPRYKVTKRGQDVTLRCDPISSHATLYWYQQALGQGPEFLTYFNYEAQPDKSGLPSDRFSAERPEGSISTLTIQRTEQRDSAMYRCASSLGGPQETQYFGPGTRLLVL.

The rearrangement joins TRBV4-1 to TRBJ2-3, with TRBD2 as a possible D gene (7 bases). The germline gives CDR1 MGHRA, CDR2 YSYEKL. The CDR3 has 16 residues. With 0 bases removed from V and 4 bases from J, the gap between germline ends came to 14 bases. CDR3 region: CASSQEGAGVADTQYF. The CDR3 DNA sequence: TGCGCCAGCAGCCAAGAGGGGGCGGGGGTGGCAGATACGCAGTATTTT.

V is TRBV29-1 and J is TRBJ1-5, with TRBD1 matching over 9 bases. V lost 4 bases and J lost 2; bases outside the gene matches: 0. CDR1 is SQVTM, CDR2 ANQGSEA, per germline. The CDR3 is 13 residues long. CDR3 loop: CSVGTGGNQPQHF. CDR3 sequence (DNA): TGCAGCGTTGGGACAGGGGGCAATCAGCCCCAGCATTTT.

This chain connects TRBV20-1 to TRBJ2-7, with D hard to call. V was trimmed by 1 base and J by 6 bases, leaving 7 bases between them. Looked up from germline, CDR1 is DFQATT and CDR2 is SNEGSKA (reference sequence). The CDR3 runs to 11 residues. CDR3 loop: CSARGRSEQYF. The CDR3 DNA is TGCAGTGCTAGAGGCAGGAGCGAGCAGTACTTC.

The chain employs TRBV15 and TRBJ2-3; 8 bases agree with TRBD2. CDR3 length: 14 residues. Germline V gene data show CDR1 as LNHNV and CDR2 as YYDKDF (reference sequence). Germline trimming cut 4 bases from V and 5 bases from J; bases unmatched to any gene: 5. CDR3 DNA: TGTGCCACCAGCATCGGGGGGGCCGGAGATACGCAGTATTTT. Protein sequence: CATSIGGAGDTQYF.

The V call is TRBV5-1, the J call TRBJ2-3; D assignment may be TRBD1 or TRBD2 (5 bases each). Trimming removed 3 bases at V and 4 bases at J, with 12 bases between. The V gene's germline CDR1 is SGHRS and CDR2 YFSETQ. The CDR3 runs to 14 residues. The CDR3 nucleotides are TGCGCCAGCAGCTCCTTCCGAGGGGCAGATACGCAGTATTTT. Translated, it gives CASSSFRGADTQYF. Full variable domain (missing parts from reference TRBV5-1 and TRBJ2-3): KAGVTQTPRYLIKTRGQQVTLSCSPISGHRSVSWYQQTPGQGLQFLFEYFSETQRNKGNFPGRFSGRQFSNSRSEMNVSTLELGDSALYLCASSSFRGADTQYFGPGTRLTVL.

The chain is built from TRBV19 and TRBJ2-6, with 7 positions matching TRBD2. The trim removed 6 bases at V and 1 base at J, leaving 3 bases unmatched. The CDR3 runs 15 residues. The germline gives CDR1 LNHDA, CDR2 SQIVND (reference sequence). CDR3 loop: CASRGGNSGANVLTF. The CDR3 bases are TGTGCCAGTAGGGGAGGGAATTCTGGGGCCAACGTCCTGACTTTC.

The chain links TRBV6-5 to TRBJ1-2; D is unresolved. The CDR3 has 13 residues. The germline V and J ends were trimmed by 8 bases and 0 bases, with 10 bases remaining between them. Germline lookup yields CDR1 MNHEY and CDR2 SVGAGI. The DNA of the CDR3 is TGTGCCAGCGGGGAGGCCTCTAACTATGGCTACACCTTC. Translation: CASGEASNYGYTF.

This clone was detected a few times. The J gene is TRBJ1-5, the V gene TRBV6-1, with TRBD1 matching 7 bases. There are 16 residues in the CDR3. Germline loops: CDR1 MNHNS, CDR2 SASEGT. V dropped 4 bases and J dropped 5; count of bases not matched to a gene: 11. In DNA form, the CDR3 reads TGTGCCAGCAGTGCGACAGCCCAGGGGGGGTATCAGCCCCAGCATTTT. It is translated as CASSATAQGGYQPQHF.